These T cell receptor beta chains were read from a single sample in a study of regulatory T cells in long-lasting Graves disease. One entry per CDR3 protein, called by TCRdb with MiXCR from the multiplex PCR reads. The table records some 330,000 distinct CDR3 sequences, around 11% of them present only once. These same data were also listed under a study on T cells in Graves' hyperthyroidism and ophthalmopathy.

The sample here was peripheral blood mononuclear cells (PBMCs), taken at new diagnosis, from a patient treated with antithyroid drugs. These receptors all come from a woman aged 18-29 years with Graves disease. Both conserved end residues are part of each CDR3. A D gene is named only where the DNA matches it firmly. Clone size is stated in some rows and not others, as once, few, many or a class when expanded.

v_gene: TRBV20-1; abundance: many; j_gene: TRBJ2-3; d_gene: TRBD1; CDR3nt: TGCAGTGTTCGGACAGGTCCAGATACGCAGTATTTT; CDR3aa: CSVRTGPDTQYF
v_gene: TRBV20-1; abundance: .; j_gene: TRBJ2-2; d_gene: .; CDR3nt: TGCAGTGCACCAGGGATTTTAGGCACCGGGGAGCTGTTTTTT; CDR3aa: CSAPGILGTGELFF
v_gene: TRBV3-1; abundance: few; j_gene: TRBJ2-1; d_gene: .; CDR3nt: TGTGCCAGCAGCCAAGAGGGTAGCGGAGCCGGGTACAATGAGCAGTTCTTC; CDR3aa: CASSQEGSGAGYNEQFF
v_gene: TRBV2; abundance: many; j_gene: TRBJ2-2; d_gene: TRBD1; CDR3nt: TGTGCCAGCAGTCCTTGGACAGGGAAAACCGGGGAGCTGTTTTTT; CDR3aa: CASSPWTGKTGELFF
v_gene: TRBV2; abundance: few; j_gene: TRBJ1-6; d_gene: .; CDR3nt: TGTGCCAGCAGTTCCCCCGGGACCGAAGATTCACCCCTCCACTTT; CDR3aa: CASSSPGTEDSPLHF
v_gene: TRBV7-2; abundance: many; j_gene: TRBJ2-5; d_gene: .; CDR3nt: TGTGCCAGCTTGAGAGGGGAGACCCAGTACTTC; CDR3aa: CASLRGETQYF
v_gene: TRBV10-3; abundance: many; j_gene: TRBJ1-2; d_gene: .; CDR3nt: TGTGCCATAGGGACCCCATTATACTATGGCTACACCTTC; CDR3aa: CAIGTPLYYGYTF
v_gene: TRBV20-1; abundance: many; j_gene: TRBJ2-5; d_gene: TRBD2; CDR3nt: TGCAGTGCTAGAGATGTGATAGCGGGGAGCGGGGAAGAGACCCAGTACTTC; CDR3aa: CSARDVIAGSGEETQYF
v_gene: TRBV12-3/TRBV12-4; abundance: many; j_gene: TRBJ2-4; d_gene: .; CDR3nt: TGTGCCAGCAGTTTAAGTAGCAGGGGCATGGACATTCAGTACTTC; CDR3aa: CASSLSSRGMDIQYF
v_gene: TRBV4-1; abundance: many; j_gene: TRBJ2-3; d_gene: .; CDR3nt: TGCGCCAGCAGCCAATGGGGGGGCAGGGGGGTAAGCACAGATACGCAGTATTTT; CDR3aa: CASSQWGGRGVSTDTQYF
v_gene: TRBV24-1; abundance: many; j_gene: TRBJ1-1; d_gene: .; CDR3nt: TGTGCCACCAGTGATTTAGTCGGGGGAAACACTGAAGCTTTCTTT; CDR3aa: CATSDLVGGNTEAFF
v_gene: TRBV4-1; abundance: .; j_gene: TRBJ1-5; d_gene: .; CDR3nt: TGCGCCAGCAGCCAAGACCGGGGGTATAGCAATCAGCCCCAGCATTTT; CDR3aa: CASSQDRGYSNQPQHF
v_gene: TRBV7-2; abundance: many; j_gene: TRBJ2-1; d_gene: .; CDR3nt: TGTGCCAGCAGCTTGAATTCCCGCGAGCAGTTCTTC; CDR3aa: CASSLNSREQFF
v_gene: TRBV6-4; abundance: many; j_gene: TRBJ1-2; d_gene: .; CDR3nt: TGTGCCAGCAGTTACGGAGGCCAGATGAGGGGTGGCTACACCTTC; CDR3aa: CASSYGGQMRGGYTF
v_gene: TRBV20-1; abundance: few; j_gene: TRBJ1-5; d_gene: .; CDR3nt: TGCAGTGCTAGAGTGGCTGGGACTGCCCCCCAGCATTTT; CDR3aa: CSARVAGTAPQHF
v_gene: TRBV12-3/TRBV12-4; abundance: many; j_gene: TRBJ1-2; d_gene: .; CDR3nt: TGTGCCAGCAGCTTACAGGGTACTGAAAGGGTCACCTTC; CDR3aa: CASSLQGTERVTF
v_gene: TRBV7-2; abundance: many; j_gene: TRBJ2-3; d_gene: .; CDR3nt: TGTGCCAGCAGCCAAACCCCCTCGCCGGGGTATAGCACAGATACGCAGTATTTT; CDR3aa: CASSQTPSPGYSTDTQYF
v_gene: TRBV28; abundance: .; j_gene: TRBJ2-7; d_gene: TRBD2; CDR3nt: TGTGCCAGCAGTTTCGGTCCTAGCGGGAGAAGAATCCCCTACGAGCAGTACTTC; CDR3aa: CASSFGPSGRRIPYEQYF
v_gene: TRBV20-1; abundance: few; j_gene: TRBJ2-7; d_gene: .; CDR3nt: TGCAGTGCTTACTGGACAGCAACCTACGAGCAGTACTTC; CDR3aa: CSAYWTATYEQYF
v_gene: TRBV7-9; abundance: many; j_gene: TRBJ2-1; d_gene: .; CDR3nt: TGTGCCAGCAGCCTTCCGGGACGGGTATACAATGAGCAGTTCTTC; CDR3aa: CASSLPGRVYNEQFF
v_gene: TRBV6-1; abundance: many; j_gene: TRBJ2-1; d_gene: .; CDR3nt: TGTGCCAGCAAGTTTGGACTTAACTACAATGAGCAGTTCTTC; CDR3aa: CASKFGLNYNEQFF
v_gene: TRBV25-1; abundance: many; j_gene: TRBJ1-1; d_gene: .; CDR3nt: TGTGCCAGCAGCCTACAGGGAGCGAACACTGAAGCTTTCTTT; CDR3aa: CASSLQGANTEAFF
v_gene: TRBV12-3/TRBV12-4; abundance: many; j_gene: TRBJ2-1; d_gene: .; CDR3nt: TGTGCCAGCAGTTTAGCCAGAACCTACAATGAGCAGTTCTTC; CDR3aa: CASSLARTYNEQFF
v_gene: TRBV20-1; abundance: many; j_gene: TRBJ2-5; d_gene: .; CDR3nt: TGCAGTGCTAGCCCCGACAGTCAAGAGACCCAGTACTTC; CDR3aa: CSASPDSQETQYF
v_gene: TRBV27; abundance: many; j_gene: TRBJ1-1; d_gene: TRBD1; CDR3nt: TGTGCCAGTTCCAGGGGGCTAACTGAAGCTTTCTTT; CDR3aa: CASSRGLTEAFF
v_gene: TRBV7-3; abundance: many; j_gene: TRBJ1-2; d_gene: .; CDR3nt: TGTGCCAGCAGCTTACGTGGTTTTGGTGGCTACACCTTC; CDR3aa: CASSLRGFGGYTF
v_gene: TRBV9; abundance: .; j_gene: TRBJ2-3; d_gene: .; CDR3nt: TGTGCCAGCAGACCGGAGGGGTTCACAGATACGCAGTATTTT; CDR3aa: CASRPEGFTDTQYF
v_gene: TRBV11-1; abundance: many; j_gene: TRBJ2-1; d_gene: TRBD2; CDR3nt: TGTGCCAGCAGCAACTATGCCCGGGCTAGCGGCGACAATGAGCAGTTCTTC; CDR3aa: CASSNYARASGDNEQFF
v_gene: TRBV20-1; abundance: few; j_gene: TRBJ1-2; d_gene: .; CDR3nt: TGCAGTGCTAAAGCGGTGGAGGGAAGTGGCTACACCTTC; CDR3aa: CSAKAVEGSGYTF
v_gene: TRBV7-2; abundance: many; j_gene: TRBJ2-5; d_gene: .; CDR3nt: TGTGCCAGCAGCTTCGGGGAAGAGACCCAGTACTTC; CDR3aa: CASSFGEETQYF
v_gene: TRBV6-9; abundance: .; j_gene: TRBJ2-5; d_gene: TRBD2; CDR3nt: TGTGCCAGCAGTTACTCCCCGACTAGCTGGGAGACCCAGTACTTC; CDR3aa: CASSYSPTSWETQYF
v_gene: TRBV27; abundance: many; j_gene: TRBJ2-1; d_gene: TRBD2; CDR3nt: TGTGCCAGCAGTTTAGGGGGGGATTTAGAGAATGAGCAGTTCTTC; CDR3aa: CASSLGGDLENEQFF
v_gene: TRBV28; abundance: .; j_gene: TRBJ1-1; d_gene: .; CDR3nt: TGTGCCAGCACCAAAGCGGGTCTTTGGGAGAACACTGAAGCTTTCTTT; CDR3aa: CASTKAGLWENTEAFF
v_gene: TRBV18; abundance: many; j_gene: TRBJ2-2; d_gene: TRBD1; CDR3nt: TGTGCCAGCTCACAGGGACAGGCCGCGAACACCGGGGAGCTGTTTTTT; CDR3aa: CASSQGQAANTGELFF
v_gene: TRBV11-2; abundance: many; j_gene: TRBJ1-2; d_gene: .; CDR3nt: TGTGCCAGCAGCTTAGGTGGGGTTTCACCAACAGGCTACACCTTC; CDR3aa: CASSLGGVSPTGYTF
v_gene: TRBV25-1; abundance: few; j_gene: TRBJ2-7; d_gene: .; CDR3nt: TGTGCCAGCAGTGAAAGGTCGGCTCACCACGAGCAGTACTTC; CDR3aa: CASSERSAHHEQYF
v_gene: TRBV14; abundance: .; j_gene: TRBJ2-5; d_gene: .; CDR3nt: TGTGCCAGCAGCCAAGATGATAGAGAGACCCAGTACTTC; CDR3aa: CASSQDDRETQYF
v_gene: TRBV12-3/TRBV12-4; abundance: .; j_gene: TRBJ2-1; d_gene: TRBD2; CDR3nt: TGTGCCAGCGGTTACCCCGTCCCGGGACTAGCGGGAGTATCCTACAATGAGCAGTTCTTC; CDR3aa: CASGYPVPGLAGVSYNEQFF